A single sample is the source of the 21 T cell receptor beta chains below, sequenced in a study of cytomegalovirus exposure and HLA in healthy donors. Clones were sequenced by immunoSEQ multiplex PCR, and TCRdb holds only the in-frame ones, with some missing. The data hold 150,000 or so clones, with 70% to 90% observed a single time. Material: PBMCs. The source is a woman aged 30 to 39 in good health and CMV-seropositive.

The CDR3 here is CASSRTDEQFF. The CDR3 nucleotides read TGCGCCAGCAGCCGTACGGATGAGCAGTTCTTC. The chain joins TRBV5-1 to TRBJ2-1; D call uncertain. Germline V gene data show CDR1 as SGHRS and CDR2 as YFSETQ. The CDR3 is made up of 11 amino acids. Trimming took 4 bases from V and 8 from J, leaving 7 bases between them.

The rearrangement joins TRBV2 to TRBJ2-1; maybe TRBD1 (5 bases). The ends were cut back, 4 bases at V and 5 bases at J, with 9 bases in the middle. The CDR3 has 13 residues. The germline V gene encodes CDR1 SNHLY and CDR2 FYNNEI. The CDR3, as DNA: TGTGCCAGCAGTGGGGGCCTTAACAATGAGCAGTTCTTC. Translation: CASSGGLNNEQFF.

The chain combines TRBV15 with TRBJ2-5, with 8 nucleotides matching TRBD1. The CDR3 has 17 amino acids. J was trimmed by 5 bases and V by 5 bases; bases with no gene match: 16. The germline V gene encodes CDR1 LNHNV and CDR2 YYDKDF (reference sequence). The chain's CDR3 is CATSRAAWTGRGETQYF. The CDR3 coding sequence is TGTGCCACCAGCCGAGCAGCCTGGACAGGGCGGGGCGAGACCCAGTACTTC.

The rearrangement joins TRBV28 to TRBJ1-5; D is ambiguous. Germline assignment: CDR1 MDHEN and CDR2 SYDVKM. Trimming pared 5 bases from V and 11 bases from J, leaving 22 bases between. The CDR3 extends over 15 amino acids. CDR3 in DNA: TGTGCCAGCAGTCAACTAAACCGGGCCCGCGGGACCCAGCATTTT. This codes for CASSQLNRARGTQHF.

The V gene is TRBV28, the J gene TRBJ2-6, with D possibly matching TRBD1 (5 bases). V was clipped by 4 bases and J by 0 bases, with 7 bases between them. The germline CDR1 and CDR2 sequences are MDHEN and SYDVKM. CDR3 length equals 15 residues. The CDR3 reads CASSSTGSGANVLTF. The CDR3 bases are TGTGCCAGCAGTTCAACAGGCTCTGGGGCCAACGTCCTGACTTTC.

The CDR3 bases are TGTGCCAGCAGTTATTCTGGACTAGTAACCTACGAGCAGTACTTC. This encodes CASSYSGLVTYEQYF. The rearrangement joins TRBV7-2 to TRBJ2-7, with 7 nucleotides matching TRBD2. Trimming removed 6 bases from V and 2 bases from J; junction bases left unmatched: 10. CDR1 and CDR2 (germline): SGHTA, FQGNSA. This CDR3 comprises 15 residues.

The chain couples TRBV27 to TRBJ1-1; no reliable D call. This CDR3 region has 14 residues. V was clipped by 5 bases and J by 2 bases, with 12 bases between them. Germline V gene data show CDR1 as MNHEY and CDR2 as SMNVEV (reference sequence). The CDR3, as DNA: TGTGCCAGCAGTCCCACCGAGTACAACACTGAAGCTTTCTTT. Translating gives CASSPTEYNTEAFF.

This chain uses TRBV10-3 with TRBJ2-6; the D is unclear. The length of the CDR3 is 13 residues. The germline V and J ends were trimmed by 5 bases and 2 bases, with 4 bases remaining between them. CDR1 and CDR2 from the germline V gene are ENHRY and SYGVKD. CDR3 sequence (DNA): TGTGCCATCAGTTCGGCTGGGGCCAACGTCCTGACTTTC. Its translation: CAISSAGANVLTF.

The V gene is TRBV28, the J gene TRBJ2-3; D may be TRBD1 (6 bases). Germline V gene sequence: CDR1 MDHEN, CDR2 SYDVKM. This CDR3 is 13 amino acids long. Trimming shortened V by 8 bases and J by 7 bases, and 16 bases separated the two germline ends. This chain's CDR3 is CASGQPPLNTQYF. The DNA for the CDR3 is TGTGCCAGCGGACAGCCGCCTTTGAATACGCAGTATTTT.

This chain links TRBV5-1 with TRBJ2-7; a weak D match, TRBD2 (7 bases). V lost 0 bases, J lost 7 bases, and 23 bases lay in between. The CDR3 extends over 17 amino acids. Germline V gene lookup returns CDR1 SGHRS and CDR2 YFSETQ. CDR3 coding DNA: TGCGCCAGCAGCTTGGGGGGGCCGGGGGGCCCTCAGGGAGAGCAGTACTTC. Its protein product is CASSLGGPGGPQGEQYF.

This chain links TRBV5-4 with TRBJ2-7, with 12 nucleotides matching TRBD1. Germline CDR1 SGHNT, CDR2 YYREEE (reference sequence). Losses at the gene ends were 3 bases for V and 7 bases for J; bases not matched to a gene: 8. The CDR3 loop spans 15 amino acids. The CDR3 bases are TGTGCCAGCAGCTCTCCGGGACAGGGGGCGAGAGAGCAGTACTTC. Its translation: CASSSPGQGAREQYF.

The genes are TRBV9 and TRBJ2-3; the match to TRBD2 covers 9 bases. With 3 bases clipped from V and 1 base from J, the junction kept 3 bases outside the gene matches. Looked up from germline, CDR1 is SGDLS and CDR2 is YYNGEE. This CDR3 region has 15 residues. The CDR3 reads CASSGSGSGTDTQYF. The CDR3, as DNA: TGTGCCAGCAGCGGTAGCGGGAGCGGCACAGATACGCAGTATTTT.

The V call is TRBV4-1, the J call TRBJ2-1; D perhaps matches TRBD2 (7 bases). V was shortened by 0 bases and J by 2 bases, with 14 bases between the two germline ends. The CDR3 extends over 17 amino acids. Germline CDR1 reads MGHRA; CDR2 reads YSYEKL. CDR3 DNA sequence: TGCGCCAGCAGCCAAGATCATAGGGGGGGGCCCTACAATGAGCAGTTCTTC. This sequence encodes CASSQDHRGGPYNEQFF.

Note on this clone: At the DNA level, this CDR3 is encoded by other sequences in the same sample as well. V and J are TRBV5-1 and TRBJ2-5, with TRBD1 matching over 7 bases. CDR1 is SGHRS and CDR2 is YFSETQ in the germline V gene. The CDR3 contains 13 residues. V trimming: 4 bases; J trimming: 1 base; junction bases outside the gene matches: 1. As DNA, the CDR3 is TGCGCCAGCAGCAGGGACAGCCAAGAGACCCAGTACTTC. It yields the protein CASSRDSQETQYF.

V and J are TRBV5-8 and TRBJ1-5; 7 bases fit TRBD1. V shed 3 bases and J 2 bases; nucleotides not matched to a gene: 11. Germline V gene sequence: CDR1 SGHTS, CDR2 YDEGEE. This CDR3 has 17 residues. The CDR3 is CASSSRYRTGRNQPQHF. The CDR3 DNA reads TGTGCCAGCAGCTCGAGATACCGGACAGGCCGCAATCAGCCCCAGCATTTT.

The chain employs TRBV28 and TRBJ2-3; TRBD2 matches 9 bases. Germline CDR1 is MDHEN and CDR2 is SYDVKM. The CDR3 has 16 residues. The trim removed 3 bases at V and 1 base at J, leaving 5 bases unmatched. CDR3 residues: CASSLYASGGTDTQYF. The CDR3 region has the DNA TGTGCCAGCAGTTTGTATGCTAGCGGGGGCACAGATACGCAGTATTTT.

This clone has a single count. The V and J genes are TRBV27 and TRBJ2-1; 7 bases map to TRBD2. Trimming cost V 3 bases and J 9 bases; bases outside gene matches: 8. The CDR3 extends over 14 amino acids. Germline V gene lookup returns CDR1 MNHEY and CDR2 SMNVEV (reference sequence). The CDR3 bases are TGTGCCAGCAGTTTGGTTCCTAGCGGCCCTGAGCAGTTCTTC. The encoded protein is CASSLVPSGPEQFF.

The CDR3 protein is CASSLEAGGLNEQFF. The CDR3 coding sequence is TGCGCCAGCAGCTTGGAAGCGGGAGGGTTAAATGAGCAGTTCTTC. This chain uses TRBV5-1 with TRBJ2-1; 10 bases are a match to TRBD2. Germline V gives CDR1 SGHRS, CDR2 YFSETQ. This CDR3 comprises 15 residues. V dropped 0 bases and J dropped 7; count of bases not matched to a gene: 4.

The chain carries TRBV4-1 and TRBJ1-3; TRBD1 might be the D (5 bases). The CDR3 totals 16 residues. CDR1 and CDR2 from the germline V gene are MGHRA and YSYEKL. V lost 0 bases and J lost 3, with 12 bases in between. The CDR3 loop reads CASSQDYRTYGNTIYF. Here the CDR3 DNA reads TGCGCCAGCAGCCAAGATTACCGGACATATGGAAACACCATATATTTT.

This clone was counted between two and nine times. V is TRBV5-4 and J is TRBJ2-2; the D gene is possibly TRBD2 (5 bases). Trimming removed 4 bases from V and 6 bases from J, with 10 bases in between. The CDR3 length is 13 residues. The germline gives CDR1 SGHNT, CDR2 YYREEE (reference sequence). Written as DNA, the CDR3 is TGTGCCAGCAGCGCAGGCGGGCCCGGGGAGCTGTTTTTT. Its protein product is CASSAGGPGELFF.

This clone was recorded once. This chain links TRBV29-1 with TRBJ2-3; D perhaps matches TRBD2 (5 bases). The germline V gene has CDR1 SQVTM and CDR2 ANQGSEA. The CDR3 sequence is 15 residues long. V lost 3 bases, J lost 4 bases, and 17 bases lay in between. CDR3 DNA sequence: TGCAGCGTTGAGAGGGCGGAGGCGCCCTCAGATACGCAGTATTTT. It encodes CSVERAEAPSDTQYF.